This TCR beta chain was identified in a study of vaccination and CD4 T cells after COVID-19. In the study overall: Six males and four females, two of them Hispanic, were enrolled as convalescents. A median of 72 days (range 14 to 241) separated dose two from the taking of post-vaccine samples.

The treatment here: approximately 9-day PBMC culture with coronavirus spike peptide pools or control peptides (ViraFEST assay). Positive PCR dates spanned March to December 2020, predating US Alpha, Beta and Delta variants. V was trimmed by 4 bases and J by 3 bases, leaving 11 bases between them. The CDR3 contains 15 residues. In germline, CDR1 is KGHDR, CDR2 SFDVKD. CD4+ T cells that had been cultured provided DNA sequenced with the Oncomine TCR Beta short-read assay. Scientists extracted genomic DNA from CD4+ T cells grown in culture. TCRdb independently ran MiXCR on the PCR reads; one entry per CDR3 protein. Of under 20,000 distinct CDR3 sequences listed, approximately 40% are singletons. Comment on this clonotype: Its specificity is unknown.

Sample: cultured CD4+ T cells from blood. The V and J genes are TRBV24-1 and TRBJ2-2; tentatively, D is TRBD2 (5 bases). This receptor was taken from a human donor with COVID-19. For the CDR3, the DNA is TGTGCCACCAGTGACCCCGGGATCTACACCGGGGAGCTGTTTTTT. This encodes CATSDPGIYTGELFF.